The sequence of this T cell receptor (beta chain) was determined in a study of blood T cell repertoires in COVID-19. The CDR3 loop spans 16 amino acids. Germline V gene data show CDR1 as ENHRY and CDR2 as SYGVKD. J gave up 2 bases and V 0 bases, and 4 bases lay outside the gene matches. Per the authors' pipeline: Scientists estimated how many nucleated cells there were by amplifying reference gene primers. Repertoires were generated with immunoSEQ multiplex PCR, while TCRdb's copy carries only in-frame clones and drops some. V, J and clone size are those of that table, while D and trimming were read from the DNA. The table has under 150,000 clones, approximately 85% seen once. One Seattle source followed patients from active infection through their disease course.

Sequences were obtained from peripheral blood. This TCR was sampled from a woman aged 60 to 75 with COVID-19, enrolled during active disease. V is TRBV10-3 and J is TRBJ2-7; TRBD1 agrees at 10 bases. The CDR3 DNA follows: TGTGCCATCAGTGAGTCGGGACAGGGGAATCCCTACGAGCAGTACTTC. This sequence encodes CAISESGQGNPYEQYF.